The source of this T cell receptor beta chain is a study of neoadjuvant anti-PD-1 for oral cavity cancer. Turning to the study itself: Most patients had three to four biweekly doses of 3 mg/kg nivolumab before resection. Patients without progression got a fourth dose around day 43.

This clone has a handful of counts. What it recognizes is unknown. Study-level findings and limits: Each response group had just a few patients in TCR analyses.

Profiling relied on immunoSEQ multiplex PCR, and the TCRdb table lists in-frame clones only, not all of them. The table records 15,000 to 20,000 clones, around 72% of them present only once. Trimming removed 1 base from V and 0 bases from J, with 13 bases in between. CDR3 length equals 17 residues. The V gene's germline CDR1 is SNHLY and CDR2 FYNNEI. The chain is built from TRBV2 and TRBJ2-4; maybe TRBD1 (6 bases). The TCR comes from a person aged 40 to 85 with oral cavity squamous cell carcinoma. This material consisted of PBMCs, taken before nivolumab (anti-PD-1) treatment. The CDR3: CASSEGATGLAKNIQYF. DNA for the CDR3: TGTGCCAGCAGTGAAGGGGCTACAGGGTTAGCCAAAAACATTCAGTACTTC.